A selection of T cell receptor beta chains follows, all from one sample in a study of T cell responses to AZD1222 COVID-19 vaccine. Here immunoSEQ multiplex PCR was the method, and the copy in TCRdb shows in-frame clones only, minus some. Among 75,000 to 90,000 clones listed, approximately 85% were seen once. The source was peripheral blood, collected 28 days after the second AZD1222 dose. Receptor source: an adult who received the AZD1222 COVID-19 vaccine. Both conserved end residues are part of each CDR3. The D gene is left open where the match is weak. Clone size is not always given. Where it is, it says once, few, many or a class for expanded clones.

j_call: TRBJ2-1; clone_size: -; d_call: TRBD1; v_call: TRBV29-1; cdr3_length: 14; cdr3_nt: TGCAGCGTACAGGACAGGAGAGGTTACAATGAGCAGTTCTTC; cdr3_aa: CSVQDRRGYNEQFF
j_call: TRBJ2-2; clone_size: -; d_call: TRBD1; v_call: TRBV14; cdr3_length: 13; cdr3_nt: TGTGCCAGCAACGGAGACAGGGCCGGGGAGCTGTTTTTT; cdr3_aa: CASNGDRAGELFF
j_call: TRBJ1-2; clone_size: -; d_call: TRBD1; v_call: TRBV29-1; cdr3_length: 14; cdr3_nt: TGCAGCGTTGAAGATCAAGGGACAGGGGATGGCTACACCTTC; cdr3_aa: CSVEDQGTGDGYTF
j_call: TRBJ1-6; clone_size: few; d_call: -; v_call: TRBV6-2/TRBV6-3; cdr3_length: 15; cdr3_nt: TGTGCCAGCAGTTACCACTCGGACAGTCCTTCACCCCTCCACTTT; cdr3_aa: CASSYHSDSPSPLHF
j_call: TRBJ2-1; clone_size: -; d_call: -; v_call: TRBV24-1; cdr3_length: 16; cdr3_nt: TGTGCCACCAGTGATTTTGGGGATCCCGCGTACAATGAGCAGTTCTTC; cdr3_aa: CATSDFGDPAYNEQFF
j_call: TRBJ1-3; clone_size: -; d_call: -; v_call: TRBV18; cdr3_length: 16; cdr3_nt: TGTGCCAGCTCACCATACGGCTCTAACTCTGGAAACACCATATATTTT; cdr3_aa: CASSPYGSNSGNTIYF
j_call: TRBJ2-5; clone_size: -; d_call: TRBD2; v_call: TRBV7-9; cdr3_length: 16; cdr3_nt: TGTGCCAGCAGCTTAGGGTTCTTGGGAGGGAGAGAGATCCAGTACTTC; cdr3_aa: CASSLGFLGGREIQYF
j_call: TRBJ2-5; clone_size: -; d_call: -; v_call: TRBV7-3; cdr3_length: 13; cdr3_nt: TGTGCCAGCAGCTTAAACCCTTTGGAGACCCAGTACTTC; cdr3_aa: CASSLNPLETQYF
j_call: TRBJ2-5; clone_size: -; d_call: TRBD1; v_call: TRBV11-3; cdr3_length: 15; cdr3_nt: TGTGCCAGCAGCTCCGGGACAGGGGGATGGGAGACCCAGTACTTC; cdr3_aa: CASSSGTGGWETQYF
j_call: TRBJ1-3; clone_size: -; d_call: -; v_call: TRBV19; cdr3_length: 14; cdr3_nt: TGTGCCAGTAGTGGAAGGAACTCTGGAAACACCATATATTTT; cdr3_aa: CASSGRNSGNTIYF
j_call: TRBJ2-5; clone_size: -; d_call: -; v_call: TRBV6-2/TRBV6-3; cdr3_length: 16; cdr3_nt: TGTGCCAGCAGTTATGCCGGTCGCGGGGTAGGAGAGACCCAGTACTTC; cdr3_aa: CASSYAGRGVGETQYF
j_call: TRBJ1-4; clone_size: -; d_call: -; v_call: TRBV14; cdr3_length: 14; cdr3_nt: TGTGCCAGCAGCCGAACCACACAGGGTGAAAAACTGTTTTTT; cdr3_aa: CASSRTTQGEKLFF
j_call: TRBJ2-7; clone_size: -; d_call: -; v_call: TRBV27; cdr3_length: 11; cdr3_nt: TGTGCCAGCAGTGACCGTAACGAGCAGTACTTC; cdr3_aa: CASSDRNEQYF
j_call: TRBJ2-5; clone_size: -; d_call: TRBD1; v_call: TRBV5-1; cdr3_length: 15; cdr3_nt: TGCGCCAGCAGCTTGGGACAGGGGTTTGGCGAGACCCAGTACTTC; cdr3_aa: CASSLGQGFGETQYF
j_call: TRBJ1-2; clone_size: -; d_call: TRBD1; v_call: TRBV28; cdr3_length: 15; cdr3_nt: TGTGCCAGCAGTTTAGGACAGGAACTTAACTATGGCTACACCTTC; cdr3_aa: CASSLGQELNYGYTF
j_call: TRBJ1-3; clone_size: few; d_call: TRBD1; v_call: TRBV18; cdr3_length: 16; cdr3_nt: TGTGCCAGCTCACCACGGGACAGGGTCGCCGGAAACACCATATATTTT; cdr3_aa: CASSPRDRVAGNTIYF
j_call: TRBJ1-2; clone_size: -; d_call: -; v_call: TRBV28; cdr3_length: 13; cdr3_nt: TGTGCCAGCAGAAGGACAGTAAACTATGGCTACACCTTC; cdr3_aa: CASRRTVNYGYTF
j_call: TRBJ1-2; clone_size: -; d_call: TRBD1; v_call: TRBV5-6; cdr3_length: 16; cdr3_nt: TGTGCCAGCAGCTTGGCCGTCAGGGGGCCGTACTATGGCTACACCTTC; cdr3_aa: CASSLAVRGPYYGYTF
j_call: TRBJ1-4; clone_size: -; d_call: -; v_call: TRBV2; cdr3_length: 15; cdr3_nt: TGTGCCAGCAGTGTTGGGCAGTCCCCTAATGAAAAACTGTTTTTT; cdr3_aa: CASSVGQSPNEKLFF
j_call: TRBJ1-2; clone_size: -; d_call: TRBD1; v_call: TRBV2; cdr3_length: 13; cdr3_nt: TGTGCCAGCAGTAACAGGGGGCATAATGGCTACACCTTC; cdr3_aa: CASSNRGHNGYTF
j_call: TRBJ1-1; clone_size: -; d_call: -; v_call: TRBV5-1; cdr3_length: 16; cdr3_nt: TGCGCCAGCAGACCGCTCACAGATGCGGGGACCACTGAAGCTTTCTTT; cdr3_aa: CASRPLTDAGTTEAFF
j_call: TRBJ1-4; clone_size: -; d_call: -; v_call: TRBV25-1; cdr3_length: 16; cdr3_nt: TGTGCCAGCAGTGGCCCAAGGCGATGGACTAATGAAAAACTGTTTTTT; cdr3_aa: CASSGPRRWTNEKLFF
j_call: TRBJ2-1; clone_size: -; d_call: -; v_call: TRBV4-2; cdr3_length: 14; cdr3_nt: TGTGCCAGCAGCCAAGTCCCCGGGTTGGATGAGCAGTTCTTC; cdr3_aa: CASSQVPGLDEQFF
j_call: TRBJ1-4; clone_size: -; d_call: -; v_call: TRBV4-3; cdr3_length: 14; cdr3_nt: TGCGCCAGCAGCCAACAGGGACCTAATGAAAAACTGTTTTTT; cdr3_aa: CASSQQGPNEKLFF
j_call: TRBJ1-2; clone_size: -; d_call: TRBD1; v_call: TRBV11-2; cdr3_length: 13; cdr3_nt: TGTGCCAGCAGCTTAGGGGCAGGGGGCGGCTACACCTTC; cdr3_aa: CASSLGAGGGYTF
j_call: TRBJ2-2; clone_size: -; d_call: -; v_call: TRBV3-1/TRBV3-2; cdr3_length: 12; cdr3_nt: TGTGCCAGCAGCCGGAACACCGGGGAGCTGTTTTTT; cdr3_aa: CASSRNTGELFF
j_call: TRBJ1-2; clone_size: -; d_call: TRBD1; v_call: TRBV5-6; cdr3_length: 16; cdr3_nt: TGTGCCAGCAGCTATGGGCCGGGACAGGGGGGAAATGGCTACACCTTC; cdr3_aa: CASSYGPGQGGNGYTF
j_call: TRBJ2-7; clone_size: -; d_call: -; v_call: TRBV5-6; cdr3_length: 15; cdr3_nt: TGTGCCAGCAGGCAAAGGGGACCGGGACTCCACGAGCAGTACTTC; cdr3_aa: CASRQRGPGLHEQYF
j_call: TRBJ2-3; clone_size: -; d_call: TRBD2; v_call: TRBV7-9; cdr3_length: 19; cdr3_nt: TGTGCCAGCAGCCAATGGGTAGCGGGAGGGGTTCGGAGGACAGATACGCAGTATTTT; cdr3_aa: CASSQWVAGGVRRTDTQYF
j_call: TRBJ1-1; clone_size: few; d_call: TRBD1; v_call: TRBV19; cdr3_length: 15; cdr3_nt: TGTGCCAGTAGTATGAGGGGGCAGGGGGCCACTGAAGCTTTCTTT; cdr3_aa: CASSMRGQGATEAFF
j_call: TRBJ2-2; clone_size: -; d_call: -; v_call: TRBV6-5; cdr3_length: 12; cdr3_nt: TGTGCCACCGCGCTGCAGACCGGGGAGCTGTTTTTT; cdr3_aa: CATALQTGELFF
j_call: TRBJ2-3; clone_size: -; d_call: -; v_call: TRBV7-2; cdr3_length: 12; cdr3_nt: TGTGCCAGCAGCCCGACGGTTCGGACGCAGTATTTT; cdr3_aa: CASSPTVRTQYF
j_call: TRBJ2-7; clone_size: -; d_call: -; v_call: TRBV6-1; cdr3_length: 13; cdr3_nt: TGTGCCAGCAGTGAGAGGGTTTCCTACGAGCAGTACTTC; cdr3_aa: CASSERVSYEQYF
j_call: TRBJ1-5; clone_size: -; d_call: -; v_call: TRBV24-1; cdr3_length: 13; cdr3_nt: TGTGCCACCAGTGATTCGTTTGGACAGCAGCAGCATTTT; cdr3_aa: CATSDSFGQQQHF
j_call: TRBJ1-2; clone_size: -; d_call: -; v_call: TRBV29-1; cdr3_length: 13; cdr3_nt: TGCAGCGTTGAATCCCCCAGGGACTATGGCTACACCTTC; cdr3_aa: CSVESPRDYGYTF
j_call: TRBJ2-1; clone_size: -; d_call: -; v_call: TRBV29-1; cdr3_length: 13; cdr3_nt: TGCAGCGCCGACTCGAGCTCCTACAATGAGCAGTTCTTC; cdr3_aa: CSADSSSYNEQFF
j_call: TRBJ1-6; clone_size: -; d_call: -; v_call: TRBV6-4; cdr3_length: 15; cdr3_nt: TGTGCCACCAGGACAGACAGCTCCTATAATTCACCCCTCCACTTT; cdr3_aa: CATRTDSSYNSPLHF
j_call: TRBJ1-1; clone_size: few; d_call: -; v_call: TRBV3-1/TRBV3-2; cdr3_length: 14; cdr3_nt: TGTGCCAGCAGCCAAATACAGGGGAACACTGAAGCTTTCTTT; cdr3_aa: CASSQIQGNTEAFF
j_call: TRBJ1-5; clone_size: few; d_call: -; v_call: TRBV5-6; cdr3_length: 13; cdr3_nt: TGTGCCAGCAGCGGGAGGGCGGGCCAGCCCCAGCATTTT; cdr3_aa: CASSGRAGQPQHF
j_call: TRBJ2-7; clone_size: -; d_call: TRBD1; v_call: TRBV18; cdr3_length: 15; cdr3_nt: TGTGCCAGCTCAGCAAAGGGGGCAGGGATTAGCGAGCAGTACTTC; cdr3_aa: CASSAKGAGISEQYF
j_call: TRBJ1-2; clone_size: -; d_call: TRBD1; v_call: TRBV7-2; cdr3_length: 16; cdr3_nt: TGTGCCAGCAGCTTAGACCGGACAGGGGTTTTGAGGGGCTACACCTTC; cdr3_aa: CASSLDRTGVLRGYTF
j_call: TRBJ2-6; clone_size: -; d_call: -; v_call: TRBV28; cdr3_length: 15; cdr3_nt: TGTGCCAGCAGTCGAAGGATGGCTGGGGCCAACGTCCTGACTTTC; cdr3_aa: CASSRRMAGANVLTF
j_call: TRBJ2-6; clone_size: -; d_call: -; v_call: TRBV5-5; cdr3_length: 13; cdr3_nt: TGTGCCAGCAGCTTCTCTGGGGCCAACGTCCTGACTTTC; cdr3_aa: CASSFSGANVLTF
j_call: TRBJ1-1; clone_size: -; d_call: -; v_call: TRBV5-5; cdr3_length: 13; cdr3_nt: TGTGCCAGCAGCGCCGGGACCGACACTGAAGCTTTCTTT; cdr3_aa: CASSAGTDTEAFF
j_call: TRBJ2-4; clone_size: -; d_call: -; v_call: TRBV29-1; cdr3_length: 12; cdr3_nt: TGCAGCGCTGGGCGGACTGGAAACATTCAGTACTTC; cdr3_aa: CSAGRTGNIQYF
j_call: TRBJ1-2; clone_size: -; d_call: -; v_call: TRBV24-1; cdr3_length: 14; cdr3_nt: TGTGCCACCAGTGATGCGAACCTTAACTATGGCTACACCTTC; cdr3_aa: CATSDANLNYGYTF
j_call: TRBJ1-2; clone_size: -; d_call: -; v_call: TRBV6-1; cdr3_length: 14; cdr3_nt: TGTGCCAGCAGTGAAGGGCCGGGGGTGTATGGCTACACCTTC; cdr3_aa: CASSEGPGVYGYTF
j_call: TRBJ1-3; clone_size: -; d_call: -; v_call: TRBV18; cdr3_length: 13; cdr3_nt: TGTGCCAGCTCAGATTTCTCTGGAAACACCATATATTTT; cdr3_aa: CASSDFSGNTIYF
j_call: TRBJ2-2; clone_size: -; d_call: -; v_call: TRBV11-2; cdr3_length: 15; cdr3_nt: TGTGCCAGCAGCTTAGATCTGGGTAGCACCGGGGAGCTGTTTTTT; cdr3_aa: CASSLDLGSTGELFF